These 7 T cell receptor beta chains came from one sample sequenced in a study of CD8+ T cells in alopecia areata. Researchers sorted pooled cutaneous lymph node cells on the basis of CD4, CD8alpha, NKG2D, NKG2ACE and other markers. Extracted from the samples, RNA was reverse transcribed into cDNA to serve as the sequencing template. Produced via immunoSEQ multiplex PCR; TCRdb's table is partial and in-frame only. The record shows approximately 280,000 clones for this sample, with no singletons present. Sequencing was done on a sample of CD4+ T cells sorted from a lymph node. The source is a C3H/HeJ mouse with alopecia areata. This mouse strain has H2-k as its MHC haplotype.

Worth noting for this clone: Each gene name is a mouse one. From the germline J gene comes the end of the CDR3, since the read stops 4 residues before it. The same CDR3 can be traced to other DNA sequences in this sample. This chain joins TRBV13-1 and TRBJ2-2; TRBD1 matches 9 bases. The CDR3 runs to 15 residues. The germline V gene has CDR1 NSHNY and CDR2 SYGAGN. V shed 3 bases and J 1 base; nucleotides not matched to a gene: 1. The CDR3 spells CASSGQGGNTGQLYF. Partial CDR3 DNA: TGTGCCAGCAGTGGACAGGGGGGAAACACCGGG.

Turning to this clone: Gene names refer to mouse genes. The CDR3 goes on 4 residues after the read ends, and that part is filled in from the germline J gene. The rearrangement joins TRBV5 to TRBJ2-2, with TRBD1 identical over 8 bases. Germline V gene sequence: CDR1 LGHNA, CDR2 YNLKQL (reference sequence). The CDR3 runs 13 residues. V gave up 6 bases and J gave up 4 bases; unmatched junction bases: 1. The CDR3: CASRDRVTGQLYF. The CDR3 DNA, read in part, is TGTGCCAGCAGGGACAGGGTCACCGGG.

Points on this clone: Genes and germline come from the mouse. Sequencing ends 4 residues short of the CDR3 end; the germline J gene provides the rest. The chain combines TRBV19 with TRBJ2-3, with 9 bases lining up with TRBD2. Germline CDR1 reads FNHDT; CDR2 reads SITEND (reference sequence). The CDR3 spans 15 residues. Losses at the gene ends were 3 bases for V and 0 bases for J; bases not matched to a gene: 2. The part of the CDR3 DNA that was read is TGTGCCAGCAGTAAAGGGACTGGGAGTGCAGAA. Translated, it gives CASSKGTGSAE. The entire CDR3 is CASSKGTGSAETLYF.

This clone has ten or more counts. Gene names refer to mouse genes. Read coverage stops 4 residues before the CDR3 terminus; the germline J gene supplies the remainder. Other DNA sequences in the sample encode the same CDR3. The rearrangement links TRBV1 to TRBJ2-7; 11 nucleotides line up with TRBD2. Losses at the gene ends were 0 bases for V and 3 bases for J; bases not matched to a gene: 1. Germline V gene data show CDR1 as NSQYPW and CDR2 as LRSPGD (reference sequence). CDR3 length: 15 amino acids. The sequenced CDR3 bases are TGCACCTGCAGTGCAGAAGGGACTGGGGGCTAT. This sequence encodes CTCSAEGTGGY. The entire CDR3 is CTCSAEGTGGYEQYF. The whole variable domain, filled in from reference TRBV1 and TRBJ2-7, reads VTLLEQNPRWRLVPRGQAVNLRCILKNSQYPWMSWYQQDLQKQLQWLFTLRSPGDKEVKSLPGADYLATRVTDTELRLQVANMSQGRTLYCTCSAEGTGGYEQYFGPGTRLTVL.

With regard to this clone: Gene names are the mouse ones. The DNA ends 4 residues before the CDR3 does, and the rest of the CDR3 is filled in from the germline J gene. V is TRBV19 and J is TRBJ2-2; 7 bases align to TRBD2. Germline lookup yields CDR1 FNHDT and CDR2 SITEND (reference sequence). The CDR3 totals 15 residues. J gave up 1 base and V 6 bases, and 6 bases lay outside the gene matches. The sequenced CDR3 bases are TGTGCCAGCAAGGGAACTGGGGTAAACACCGGG. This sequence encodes CASKGTGVNTG. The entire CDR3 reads CASKGTGVNTGQLYF.

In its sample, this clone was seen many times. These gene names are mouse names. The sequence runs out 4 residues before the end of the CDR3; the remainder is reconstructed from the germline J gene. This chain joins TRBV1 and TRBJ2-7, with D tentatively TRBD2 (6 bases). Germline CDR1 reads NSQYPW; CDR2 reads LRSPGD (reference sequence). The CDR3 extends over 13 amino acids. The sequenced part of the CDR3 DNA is TGCACCTGCAGTGCACAACTGGGTTAT. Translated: CTCSAQLGY. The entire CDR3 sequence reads CTCSAQLGYEQYF.

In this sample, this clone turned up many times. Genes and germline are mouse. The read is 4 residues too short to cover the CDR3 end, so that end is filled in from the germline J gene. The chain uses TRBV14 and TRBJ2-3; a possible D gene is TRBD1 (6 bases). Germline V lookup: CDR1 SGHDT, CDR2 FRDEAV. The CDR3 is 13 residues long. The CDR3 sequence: CASSFWDIETLYF. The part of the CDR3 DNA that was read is TGTGCCAGCAGTTTCTGGGACATAGAA.